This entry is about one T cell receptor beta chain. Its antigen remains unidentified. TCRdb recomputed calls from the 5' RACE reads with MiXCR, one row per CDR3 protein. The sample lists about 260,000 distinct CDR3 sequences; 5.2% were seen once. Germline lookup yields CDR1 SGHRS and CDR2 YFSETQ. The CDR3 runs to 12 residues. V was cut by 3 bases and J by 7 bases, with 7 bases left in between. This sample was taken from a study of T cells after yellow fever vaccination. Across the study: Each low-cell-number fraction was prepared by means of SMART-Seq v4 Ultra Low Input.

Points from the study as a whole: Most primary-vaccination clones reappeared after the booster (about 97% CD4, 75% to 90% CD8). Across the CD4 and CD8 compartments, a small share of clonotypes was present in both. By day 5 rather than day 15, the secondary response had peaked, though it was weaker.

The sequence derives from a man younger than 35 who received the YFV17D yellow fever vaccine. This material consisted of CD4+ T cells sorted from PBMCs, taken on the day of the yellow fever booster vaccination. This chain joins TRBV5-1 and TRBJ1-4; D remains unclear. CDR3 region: CASSWEGEKLFF. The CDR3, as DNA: TGCGCCAGCAGCTGGGAGGGTGAAAAACTGTTTTTT. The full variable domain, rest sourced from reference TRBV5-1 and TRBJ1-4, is KAGVTQTPRYLIKTRGQQVTLSCSPISGHRSVSWYQQTPGQGLQFLFEYFSETQRNKGNFPGRFSGRQFSNSRSEMNVSTLELGDSALYLCASSWEGEKLFFGSGTQLSVL.